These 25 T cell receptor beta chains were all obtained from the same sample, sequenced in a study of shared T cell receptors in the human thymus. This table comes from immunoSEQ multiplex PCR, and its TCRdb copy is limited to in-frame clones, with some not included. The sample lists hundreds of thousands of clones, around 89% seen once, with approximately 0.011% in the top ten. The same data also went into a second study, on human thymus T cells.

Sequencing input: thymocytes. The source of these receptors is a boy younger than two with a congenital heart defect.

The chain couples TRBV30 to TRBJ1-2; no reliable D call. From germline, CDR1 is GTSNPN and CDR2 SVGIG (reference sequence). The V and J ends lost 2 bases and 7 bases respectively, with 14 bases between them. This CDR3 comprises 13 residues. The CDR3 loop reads CAWSKRPPLGYTF. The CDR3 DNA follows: TGTGCCTGGAGTAAGAGGCCACCACTTGGCTACACCTTC.

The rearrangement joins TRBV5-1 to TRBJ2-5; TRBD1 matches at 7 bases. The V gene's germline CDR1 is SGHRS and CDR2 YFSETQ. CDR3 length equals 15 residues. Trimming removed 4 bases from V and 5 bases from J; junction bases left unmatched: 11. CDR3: CASSQTGVIGETQYF. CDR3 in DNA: TGCGCCAGCAGCCAAACAGGGGTGATAGGGGAGACCCAGTACTTC. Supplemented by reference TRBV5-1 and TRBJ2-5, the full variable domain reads KAGVTQTPRYLIKTRGQQVTLSCSPISGHRSVSWYQQTPGQGLQFLFEYFSETQRNKGNFPGRFSGRQFSNSRSEMNVSTLELGDSALYLCASSQTGVIGETQYFGPGTRLLVL.

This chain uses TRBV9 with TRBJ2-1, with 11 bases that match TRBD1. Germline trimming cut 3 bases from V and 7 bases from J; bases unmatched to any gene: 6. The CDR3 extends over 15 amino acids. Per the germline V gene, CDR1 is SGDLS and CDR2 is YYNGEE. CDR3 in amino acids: CASSERGQGGNEQFF. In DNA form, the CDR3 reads TGTGCCAGCAGCGAGAGGGGACAGGGGGGGAATGAGCAGTTCTTC.

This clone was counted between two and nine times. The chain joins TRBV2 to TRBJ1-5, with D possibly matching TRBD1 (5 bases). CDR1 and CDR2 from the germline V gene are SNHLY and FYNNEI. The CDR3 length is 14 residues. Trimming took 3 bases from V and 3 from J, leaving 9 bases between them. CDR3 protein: CASSDRQSNQPQHF. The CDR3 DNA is TGTGCCAGCAGTGACCGACAGTCCAATCAGCCCCAGCATTTT.

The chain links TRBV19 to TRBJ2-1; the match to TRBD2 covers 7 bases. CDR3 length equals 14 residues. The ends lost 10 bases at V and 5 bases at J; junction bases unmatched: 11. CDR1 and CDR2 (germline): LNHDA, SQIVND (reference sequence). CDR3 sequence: CATPKRDQDNEQFF. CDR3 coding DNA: TGTGCCACCCCTAAGCGGGATCAAGACAATGAGCAGTTCTTC.

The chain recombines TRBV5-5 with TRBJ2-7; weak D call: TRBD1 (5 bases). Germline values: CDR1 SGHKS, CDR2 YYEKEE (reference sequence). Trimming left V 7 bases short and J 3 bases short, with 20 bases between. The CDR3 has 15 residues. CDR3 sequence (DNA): TGTGCCAGCGCCCAGGAAGGCCAGGGTATCTACGAGCAGTACTTC. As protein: CASAQEGQGIYEQYF.

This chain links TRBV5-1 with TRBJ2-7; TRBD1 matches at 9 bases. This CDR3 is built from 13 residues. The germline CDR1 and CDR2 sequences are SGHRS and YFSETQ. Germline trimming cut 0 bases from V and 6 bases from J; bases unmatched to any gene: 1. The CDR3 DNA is TGCGCCAGCAGCTTGGAGACAGGGGGCGAGCAGTACTTC. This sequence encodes CASSLETGGEQYF.

This chain's CDR3 is CASSPLAGVETQYF. DNA for the CDR3: TGTGCCAGCAGTCCCCTAGCGGGAGTAGAGACCCAGTACTTC. The chain couples TRBV27 to TRBJ2-5, with 10 positions matching TRBD2. From germline, CDR1 is MNHEY and CDR2 SMNVEV (reference sequence). The CDR3 has 14 residues. V lost 5 bases, J lost 4 bases, and 4 bases stayed unmatched.

CDR3 DNA: TGCGCCAGCAGTGAAGGGAGGGCAGACAATCAGCCCCAGCATTTT. Protein: CASSEGRADNQPQHF. This chain links TRBV10-1 with TRBJ1-5; D not resolved. Trimming cost V 3 bases and J 3 bases, with 12 bases left between them. This CDR3 has 15 residues. CDR1 is WNHNN and CDR2 is SYGVQD in the germline V gene (reference sequence).

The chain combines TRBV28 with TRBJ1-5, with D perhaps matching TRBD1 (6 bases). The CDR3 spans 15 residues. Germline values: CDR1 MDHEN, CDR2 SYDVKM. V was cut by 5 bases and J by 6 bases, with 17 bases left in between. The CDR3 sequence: CASSDHRVGRQPQHF. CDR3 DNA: TGTGCCAGCAGTGACCACAGGGTCGGGCGTCAGCCCCAGCATTTT.

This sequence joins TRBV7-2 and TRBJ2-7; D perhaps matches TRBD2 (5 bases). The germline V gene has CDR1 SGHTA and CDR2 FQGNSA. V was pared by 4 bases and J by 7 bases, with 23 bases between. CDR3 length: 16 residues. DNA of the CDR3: TGTGCCAGCAGCTCCGGACTGGACCTGACGCGGGCGGAGCAGTACTTC. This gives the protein CASSSGLDLTRAEQYF.

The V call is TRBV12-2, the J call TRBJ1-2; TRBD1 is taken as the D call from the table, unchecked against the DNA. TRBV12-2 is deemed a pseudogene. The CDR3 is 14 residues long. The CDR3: CASRSTGGDYGYTF. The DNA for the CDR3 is TGTGCAAGTCGCTCTACAGGGGGGGACTATGGCTACACCTTC.

The DNA for the CDR3 is TGCAGCGTTGGACGGGACAGGGAGGGAAACACCATATATTTT. It specifies CSVGRDREGNTIYF. The V and J genes are TRBV29-1 and TRBJ1-3; the match to TRBD1 covers 9 bases. CDR3 length equals 14 residues. V was pared by 4 bases and J by 4 bases, with 5 bases of the junction left unmatched. Germline CDR1 is SQVTM and CDR2 is ANQGSEA.

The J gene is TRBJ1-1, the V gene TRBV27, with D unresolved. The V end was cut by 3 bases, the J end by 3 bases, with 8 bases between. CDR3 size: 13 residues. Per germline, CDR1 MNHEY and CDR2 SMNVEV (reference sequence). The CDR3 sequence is CASSFGVDTEAFF. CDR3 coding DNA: TGTGCCAGCAGTTTCGGGGTCGACACTGAAGCTTTCTTT.

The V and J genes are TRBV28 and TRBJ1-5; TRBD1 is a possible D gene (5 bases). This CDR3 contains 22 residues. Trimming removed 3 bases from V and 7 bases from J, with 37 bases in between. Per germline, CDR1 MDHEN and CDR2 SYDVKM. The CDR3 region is CASSFNSGSGRNLGGYVQPQHF. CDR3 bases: TGTGCCAGCAGTTTCAATTCAGGCAGCGGCCGAAACCTCGGGGGGTATGTCCAGCCCCAGCATTTT.

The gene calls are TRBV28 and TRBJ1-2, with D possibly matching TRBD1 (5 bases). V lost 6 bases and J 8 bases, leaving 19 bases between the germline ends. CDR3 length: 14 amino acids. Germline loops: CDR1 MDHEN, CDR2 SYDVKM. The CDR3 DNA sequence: TGTGCCAGCAGATTCTCAGGGAAGGTGGGGGGCTACACCTTC. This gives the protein CASRFSGKVGGYTF.

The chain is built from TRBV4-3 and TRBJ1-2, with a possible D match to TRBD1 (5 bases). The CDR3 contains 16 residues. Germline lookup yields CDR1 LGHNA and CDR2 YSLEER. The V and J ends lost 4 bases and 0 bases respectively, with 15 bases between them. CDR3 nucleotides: TGCGCCAGCAGCCTAATCCTGACAGAAACTAACTATGGCTACACCTTC. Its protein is CASSLILTETNYGYTF.

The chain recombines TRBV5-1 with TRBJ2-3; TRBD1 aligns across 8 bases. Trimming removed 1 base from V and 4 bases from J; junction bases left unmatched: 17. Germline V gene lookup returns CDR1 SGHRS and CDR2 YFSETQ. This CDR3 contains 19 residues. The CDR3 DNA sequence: TGCGCCAGCAGCTTGCTCCCCACACCGGACAGGGTTAGCGCAGATACGCAGTATTTT. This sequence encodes CASSLLPTPDRVSADTQYF.

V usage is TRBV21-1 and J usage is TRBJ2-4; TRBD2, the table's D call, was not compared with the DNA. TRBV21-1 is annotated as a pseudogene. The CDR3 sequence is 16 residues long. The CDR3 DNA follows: TGTGCCAGCAGCCAAATCGGGGCGGGAGGGCCGAACATTCAGTACTTC. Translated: CASSQIGAGGPNIQYF.

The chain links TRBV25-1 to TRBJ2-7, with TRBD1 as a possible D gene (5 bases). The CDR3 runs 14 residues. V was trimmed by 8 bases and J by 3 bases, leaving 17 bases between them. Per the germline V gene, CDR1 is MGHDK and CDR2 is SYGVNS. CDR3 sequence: CASPPRQRNYEQYF. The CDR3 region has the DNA TGTGCCAGCCCCCCCCGACAGCGAAACTACGAGCAGTACTTC.

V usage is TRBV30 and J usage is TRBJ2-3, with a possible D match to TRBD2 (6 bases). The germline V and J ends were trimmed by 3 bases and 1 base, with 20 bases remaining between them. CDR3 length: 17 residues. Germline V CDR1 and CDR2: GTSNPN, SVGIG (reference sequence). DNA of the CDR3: TGTGCCTGGAGGTGGGGGGAAAGGCGGGTACGCACAGATACGCAGTATTTT. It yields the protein CAWRWGERRVRTDTQYF.

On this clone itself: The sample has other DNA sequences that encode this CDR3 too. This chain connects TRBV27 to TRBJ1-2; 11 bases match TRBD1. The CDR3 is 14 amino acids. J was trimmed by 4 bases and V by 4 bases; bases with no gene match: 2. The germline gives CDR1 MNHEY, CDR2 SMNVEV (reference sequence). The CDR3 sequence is CASSSGTGGYGYTF. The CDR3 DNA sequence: TGTGCCAGCAGTTCCGGGACAGGGGGCTATGGCTACACCTTC.

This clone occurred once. The chain's CDR3 is CASGLPSRSCNQPQHF. CDR3 nucleotides: TGTGCTAGTGGTTTGCCCTCCCGTTCTTGCAATCAGCCCCAGCATTTT. The rearrangement uses TRBV12-5 and TRBJ1-5; D remains ambiguous. The length of the CDR3 is 16 residues. Germline V gene sequence: CDR1 LGHNT, CDR2 FRNRAP. Deletions cut 2 bases from V and 2 bases from J, with 13 bases between.

The CDR3 region is CAWTRQGGISSGANVLTF. Here the CDR3 DNA reads TGTGCCTGGACGAGACAGGGAGGAATCTCCTCTGGGGCCAACGTCCTGACTTTC. The V gene is TRBV30, the J gene TRBJ2-6; D is perhaps TRBD1 (7 bases). Trimming cost V 4 bases and J 0 bases, with 19 bases left between them. The V gene's germline CDR1 is GTSNPN and CDR2 SVGIG (reference sequence). This CDR3 spans 18 amino acids.

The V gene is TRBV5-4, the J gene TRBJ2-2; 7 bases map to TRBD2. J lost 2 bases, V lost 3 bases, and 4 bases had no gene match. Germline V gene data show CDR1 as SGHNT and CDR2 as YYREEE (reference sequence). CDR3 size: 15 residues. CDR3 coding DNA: TGTGCCAGCAGCTCAGCGGGGCCAAACACCGGGGAGCTGTTTTTT. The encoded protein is CASSSAGPNTGELFF.